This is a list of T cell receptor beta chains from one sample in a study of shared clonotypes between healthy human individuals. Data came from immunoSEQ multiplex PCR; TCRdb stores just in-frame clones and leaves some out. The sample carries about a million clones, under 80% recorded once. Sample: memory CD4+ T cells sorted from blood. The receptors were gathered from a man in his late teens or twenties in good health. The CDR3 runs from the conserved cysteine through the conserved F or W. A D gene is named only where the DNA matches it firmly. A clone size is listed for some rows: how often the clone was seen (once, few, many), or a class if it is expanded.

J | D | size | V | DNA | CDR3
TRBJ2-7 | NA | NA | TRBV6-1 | TGTGCCAGCAGTGAAATGGTTGGCGAGGGGCGGTCCGAGCAGTACTTC | CASSEMVGEGRSEQYF
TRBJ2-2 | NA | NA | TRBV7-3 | TGTGCCAGCAGCTTTAATGGGGTGACCGGGGAGCTGTTTTTT | CASSFNGVTGELFF
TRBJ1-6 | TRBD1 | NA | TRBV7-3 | TGTGCCAGCAGCCTAAATCCGGGACAGGGTAATTCACCCCTCCACTTT | CASSLNPGQGNSPLHF
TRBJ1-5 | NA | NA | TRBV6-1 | TGTGCCAGCAGTGTGAGGGCCCGAGGGGAAAATCAGCCCCAGCATTTT | CASSVRARGENQPQHF
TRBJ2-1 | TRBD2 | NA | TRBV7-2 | TGTGCCAGCAGCTTACAGGCTAGCGGGAGTAATGAGCAGTTCTTC | CASSLQASGSNEQFF
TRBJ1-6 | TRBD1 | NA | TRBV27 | TGTGCCACCGGGGACAGCTATAATTCACCCCTCCACTTT | CATGDSYNSPLHF
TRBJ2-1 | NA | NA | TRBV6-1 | TGTGCCAGCAGGGTCGGGGATTACAATGAGCAGTTCTTC | CASRVGDYNEQFF
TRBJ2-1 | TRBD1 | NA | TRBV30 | TGTGCCTGGAGCACCGGGACAGTAAACAATGAGCAGTTCTTC | CAWSTGTVNNEQFF
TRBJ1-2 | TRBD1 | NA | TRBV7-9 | TGTGCCAGCAGCTATTTGACAGGGCGGAATGGCTACACCTTC | CASSYLTGRNGYTF
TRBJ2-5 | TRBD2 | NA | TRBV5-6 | TGTGCCAGCAGCCCGGGACTAGCGGGAGGGGAGACCCAGTACTTC | CASSPGLAGGETQYF
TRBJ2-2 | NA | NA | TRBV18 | TGTGCCAGCTCATCGGCCGGGGCCGGGGAGCTGTTTTTT | CASSSAGAGELFF
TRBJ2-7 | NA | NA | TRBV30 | TGTGCCTGGAGTGTAAAGGCCCTATCCTACGAGCAGTACTTC | CAWSVKALSYEQYF
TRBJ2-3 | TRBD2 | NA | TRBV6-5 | TGTGCCAGCACCGCGCGGGAGACAGATACGCAGTATTTT | CASTARETDTQYF
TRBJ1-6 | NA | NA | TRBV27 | TGTGCCAGCAGTTTCGGGCAGAATAATTCACCCCTCCACTTT | CASSFGQNNSPLHF
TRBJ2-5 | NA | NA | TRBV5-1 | TGCGCCAGCAGCTTGGTAGGGGGGCAAGAGACCCAGTACTTC | CASSLVGGQETQYF
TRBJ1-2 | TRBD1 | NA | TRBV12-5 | TGTGCTAGGGGACCGGGACAGATTAACTATGGCTACACCTTC | CARGPGQINYGYTF
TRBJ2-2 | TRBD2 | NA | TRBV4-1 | TGCGCCAGCAGCAGGACTAGCGGGGGGGCCGACACCGGGGAGCTGTTTTTT | CASSRTSGGADTGELFF
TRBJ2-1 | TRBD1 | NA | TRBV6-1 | TGTGCCACCACCCCGGGACAGGGGTGGAATGAGCAGTTCTTC | CATTPGQGWNEQFF
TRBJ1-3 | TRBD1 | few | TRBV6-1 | TGTGCCAGCCGGACAGGGGGCAGGGACACCATATATTTT | CASRTGGRDTIYF
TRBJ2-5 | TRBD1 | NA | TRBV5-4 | TGTGCCAGCAGCTTGGTTACAGGGGGCTTCCAAGAGACCCAGTACTTC | CASSLVTGGFQETQYF
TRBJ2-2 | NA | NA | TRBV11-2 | TGTGCCAGCAGCTTACCCCGATTTGGAAACACCGGGGAGCTGTTTTTT | CASSLPRFGNTGELFF
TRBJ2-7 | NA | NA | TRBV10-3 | TGTGCCATCAGTCCCTTCGGGGACTACGAGCAGTACTTC | CAISPFGDYEQYF
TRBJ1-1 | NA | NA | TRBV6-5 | TGTGCCAGCAGTTATTTGACACCTAACACTGAAGCTTTCTTT | CASSYLTPNTEAFF
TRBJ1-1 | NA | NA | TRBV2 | TGTGCCAGCAGTTTCCATCGGAACACTGAAGCTTTCTTT | CASSFHRNTEAFF
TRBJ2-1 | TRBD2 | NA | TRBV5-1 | TGCGCCAGCAGCTCCTATAATAGCGGGAACAACAATGAGCAGTTCTTC | CASSSYNSGNNNEQFF
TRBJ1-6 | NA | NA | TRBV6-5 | TGTGCCAGCAGGAGGGACCGGTCTGATTCACCCCTCCACTTT | CASRRDRSDSPLHF
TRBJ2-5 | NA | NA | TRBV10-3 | TGTGCCATCAGAGCGGCGGGTAGACAAGAGACCCAGTACTTC | CAIRAAGRQETQYF
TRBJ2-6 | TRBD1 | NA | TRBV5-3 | TGTGCCAGAAGCCACGGACAGGGGCGCTTCTCTGGGGCCAACGTCCTGACTTTC | CARSHGQGRFSGANVLTF
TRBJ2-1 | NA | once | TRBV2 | TGTGCCAGCAGAGCAGACGTGCATGAGCAGTTCTTC | CASRADVHEQFF
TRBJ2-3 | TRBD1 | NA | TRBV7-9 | TGTGCCAGCAGCTCGGGACAGGGGGCGTATTTT | CASSSGQGAYF
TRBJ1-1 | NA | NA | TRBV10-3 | TGTGCCATCAGTGAGTCTTCAGGGCTTTACACTGAAGCTTTCTTT | CAISESSGLYTEAFF
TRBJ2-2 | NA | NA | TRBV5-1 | TGCGCCAGCTCCTCTCCCGGACACACCGGGGAGCTGTTTTTT | CASSSPGHTGELFF
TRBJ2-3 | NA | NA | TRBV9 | TGTGCCAGCAGCGTAGCGACAACCTCCCATACGCAGTATTTT | CASSVATTSHTQYF
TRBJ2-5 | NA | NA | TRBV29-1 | TGCAGCGTTTCTCAGGGACAAGAGACCCAGTACTTC | CSVSQGQETQYF
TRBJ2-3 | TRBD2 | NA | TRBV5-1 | TGCGCCAGCAGTCATCGGGGGGTCACAGATACGCAGTATTTT | CASSHRGVTDTQYF
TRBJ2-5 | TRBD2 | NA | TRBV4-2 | TGTGCCAGCAGCCAAGGAGGACTAGCGTTAGAGACCCAGTACTTC | CASSQGGLALETQYF
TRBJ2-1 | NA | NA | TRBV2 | TGTGCCAGCAGTGTTCTGGCCTACAATGAGCAGTTCTTC | CASSVLAYNEQFF
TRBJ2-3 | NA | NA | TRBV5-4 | TGTGCCAGCAGCTTGGAACTATCGGCAGATACGCAGTATTTT | CASSLELSADTQYF
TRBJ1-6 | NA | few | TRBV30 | TGTGCCTGGGGGAGAGGGGATTCACCCCTCCACTTT | CAWGRGDSPLHF
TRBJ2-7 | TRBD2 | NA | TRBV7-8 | TGTGCCAGCAGCCGATCCCTAGCGGGAGGAGGATTCTCCTACGAGCAGTACTTC | CASSRSLAGGGFSYEQYF
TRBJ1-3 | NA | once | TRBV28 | TGTGCCAGCAGTTCCCCAGGGGTAGGCTCTGGAAACACCATATATTTT | CASSSPGVGSGNTIYF
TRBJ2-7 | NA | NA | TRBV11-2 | TGTGCCAGCAGCTTAGATCAAAGCAAAAGCTCCTACGAGCAGTACTTC | CASSLDQSKSSYEQYF
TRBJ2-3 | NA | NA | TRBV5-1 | TGCGCCAGCAGCGGTGCCTGGCCGGATACGCAGTATTTT | CASSGAWPDTQYF
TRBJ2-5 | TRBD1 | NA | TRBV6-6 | TGTGCCAGCATCAAACAGGGGGTGGAAGAGACCCAGTACTTC | CASIKQGVEETQYF
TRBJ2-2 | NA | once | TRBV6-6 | TGTGCCAGCAGTTACAGGGATTCGGGGACCGGGGAGCTGTTTTTT | CASSYRDSGTGELFF
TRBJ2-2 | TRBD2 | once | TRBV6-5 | TGTGCCAGCCGGACTAGAGGGACCGGGGAGCTGTTTTTT | CASRTRGTGELFF
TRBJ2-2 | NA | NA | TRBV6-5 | TGTGCCAGCAGTATCCGACAGCGGACCGGGGAGCTGTTTTTT | CASSIRQRTGELFF
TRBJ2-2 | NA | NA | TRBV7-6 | TGTGCCAGCAGCCCATTGCGGGGGCCCGGGGAGCTGTTTTTT | CASSPLRGPGELFF
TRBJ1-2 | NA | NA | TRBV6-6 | TGTGCCAGCAGGGACGGGGGAATCGGCTACACCTTC | CASRDGGIGYTF
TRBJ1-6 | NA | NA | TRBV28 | TGTGCCAGCAGTAGAGAGTTGGGCTCCTATAATTCACCCCTCCACTTT | CASSRELGSYNSPLHF
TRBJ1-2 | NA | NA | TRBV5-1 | TGCGCCAGCAGCCCGACCGGGAAAAACCATGGCTACACCTTC | CASSPTGKNHGYTF
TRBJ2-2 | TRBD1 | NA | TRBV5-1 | TGCGCCAGCAGAACGGACAGGGGAGGGACCGGGGAGCTGTTTTTT | CASRTDRGGTGELFF
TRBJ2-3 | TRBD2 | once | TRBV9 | TGTGCCAGCAGCGAGCGGGGCTTCACAGATACGCAGTATTTT | CASSERGFTDTQYF
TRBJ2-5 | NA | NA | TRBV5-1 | TGCGCCAGCAGCTTGGGCGGTCTGGGAGAGACCCAGTACTTC | CASSLGGLGETQYF
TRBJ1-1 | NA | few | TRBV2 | TGTGCCAGCAGTTTTTCCGTGAACACTGAAGCTTTCTTT | CASSFSVNTEAFF